The 30 T cell receptor beta chains presented below share a single source sample, sequenced in a study of control samples from healthy donors and cancer patients. The method was immunoSEQ multiplex PCR; TCRdb's version includes in-frame clones alone and lacks a portion of them. The sample holds more than 100,000 clones, around nine tenths seen once. Sequencing used PBMCs. The receptors stem from a man aged 60 to 69 with lung cancer.

CDR3: CASSYFHGEPLHF. CDR3 DNA: TGTGCCAGCAGTTACTTTCACGGCGAACCCCTCCACTTT. This chain connects TRBV6-5 to TRBJ1-6, with D hard to call. Germline CDR1 MNHEY, CDR2 SVGAGI. Trimming removed 1 base at V and 12 bases at J, with 10 bases between. The CDR3 consists of 13 residues.

V gene TRBV10-3 combines with J gene TRBJ1-2; 8 bases align to TRBD1. The CDR3 runs to 18 residues. Germline V gene data show CDR1 as ENHRY and CDR2 as SYGVKD. After removal of 1 base from V and 0 bases from J, the junction contained 10 bases not matched to a gene. The CDR3 DNA reads as TGTGCCATCAGTGAGTTGGGACAGGTCCAACTGGCTAACTATGGCTACACCTTC. Its protein is CAISELGQVQLANYGYTF.

The gene calls are TRBV27 and TRBJ1-6, with D uncertain. The CDR3 spans 17 residues. V lost 3 bases, J lost 0 bases, and 12 bases lay in between. Germline V gives CDR1 MNHEY, CDR2 SMNVEV (reference sequence). The CDR3 is CASSFQSSSSYNSPLHF. CDR3 sequence (DNA): TGTGCCAGCAGTTTTCAATCTTCGAGCTCCTATAATTCACCCCTCCACTTT.

As DNA, the CDR3 is TGTGCCAGCAGCAAAGAACACGCCGATCCGTTTTATCAGCCCCAGCATTTT. It is translated as CASSKEHADPFYQPQHF. The chain uses TRBV21-1 and TRBJ1-5; the DNA was not compared with TRBD1, the D call given in the table. TRBV21-1 is described as a pseudogene. This CDR3 is built from 17 residues.

The DNA of the CDR3 is TGTGCCAGCAGCCACTACATTAATTCCGTGGGTGAAAAACTGTTTTTT. Translated: CASSHYINSVGEKLFF. This chain joins TRBV7-9 and TRBJ1-4, with unresolved D. CDR3 length equals 16 residues. V lost 5 bases and J 7 bases, leaving 20 bases between the germline ends. CDR1 is SEHNR, CDR2 FQNEAQ, per germline (reference sequence).

The gene calls are TRBV7-6 and TRBJ1-2; perhaps TRBD1 as D (5 bases). The V end lost 5 bases, the J end lost 3 bases, and 16 bases lay between the germline ends. Germline V lookup: CDR1 SGHVS, CDR2 FNYEAQ. CDR3 length: 15 amino acids. The CDR3 DNA is TGTGCCAGCAGCCCCCAGGGTTCCCCTCACTATGGCTACACCTTC. This translates into CASSPQGSPHYGYTF. The variable domain in full, with the rest retrieved from reference TRBV7-6 and TRBJ1-2, is GAGVSQSPRYKVTKRGQDVALRCDPISGHVSLYWYRQALGQGPEFLTYFNYEAQQDKSGLPNDRFSAERPEGSISTLTIQRTEQRDSAMYRCASSPQGSPHYGYTFGSGTRLTVV.

This clone was seen once. Other DNA sequences of this sample code for an identical CDR3. The chain has TRBV5-1 and TRBJ2-3; D is ambiguous. V was clipped by 0 bases and J by 5 bases, with 1 base between them. CDR1 and CDR2 from the germline V gene are SGHRS and YFSETQ. The CDR3 runs 11 residues. The chain's CDR3 is CASSLGDTQYF. The CDR3 DNA is TGCGCCAGCAGCTTGGGAGATACGCAGTATTTT. Looking up the rest from reference TRBV5-1 and TRBJ2-3 gives the full variable domain: KAGVTQTPRYLIKTRGQQVTLSCSPISGHRSVSWYQQTPGQGLQFLFEYFSETQRNKGNFPGRFSGRQFSNSRSEMNVSTLELGDSALYLCASSLGDTQYFGPGTRLTVL.

This rearrangement joins TRBV6-2 or TRBV6-3 to TRBJ2-6, with no clear D. The V end was cut by 4 bases, the J end by 1 base, with 14 bases between. The germline CDR1 and CDR2 sequences are MNHEY and SVGEGT. The CDR3 has 17 residues. The CDR3 region is CASSSLPSVSGANVLTF. The CDR3 nucleotides read TGTGCCAGCAGTTCCCTACCCTCGGTTTCTGGGGCCAACGTCCTGACTTTC.

The V gene is TRBV5-1, the J gene TRBJ2-5; a possible D gene is TRBD2 (5 bases). The length of the CDR3 is 15 residues. The germline CDR1 and CDR2 sequences are SGHRS and YFSETQ. Trimming stripped 2 bases from V and 2 bases from J, with 13 bases between. The CDR3 nucleotides read TGCGCCAGCAGCTTAATGGGTACGGGACAAGAGACCCAGTACTTC. It yields the protein CASSLMGTGQETQYF.

The chain is built from TRBV18 and TRBJ2-7; D is possibly TRBD2 (6 bases). The CDR3 covers 14 residues. V was shortened by 1 base and J by 6 bases, with 13 bases between the two germline ends. CDR1 is KGHSH, CDR2 LQKENI, per germline. CDR3 sequence reads: CASSPREEGTEQYF. The CDR3 DNA reads TGTGCCAGCTCACCACGGGAGGAAGGGACCGAGCAGTACTTC.

The J gene is TRBJ1-1, the V gene TRBV6-2 or TRBV6-3; D gene unclear. CDR3 length: 14 residues. V was shortened by 3 bases and J by 0 bases, with 8 bases between the two germline ends. Germline CDR1 MNHEY, CDR2 SVGEGT. CDR3 loop: CASSYDDMNTEAFF. CDR3 coding DNA: TGTGCCAGCAGTTATGACGACATGAACACTGAAGCTTTCTTT.

The chain joins TRBV5-1 to TRBJ2-7; D not certain. The V end lost 2 bases, the J end lost 2 bases, and 17 bases lay between the germline ends. This CDR3 comprises 16 residues. Germline values: CDR1 SGHRS, CDR2 YFSETQ. CDR3: CASSFADTTNTYEQYF. In DNA, the CDR3 is TGCGCCAGCAGCTTCGCCGACACCACCAACACCTACGAGCAGTACTTC.

DNA for the CDR3: TGCGCCAGCAGCTTGATACCAGGCCAGCCCCAGCATTTT. This sequence encodes CASSLIPGQPQHF. The genes are TRBV5-1 and TRBJ1-5; no clear D. V was cut by 1 base and J by 7 bases, with 9 bases left in between. Germline lookup yields CDR1 SGHRS and CDR2 YFSETQ. The CDR3 has 13 residues.

The chain is built from TRBV7-8 and TRBJ1-1, with TRBD1 as a possible D gene (5 bases). Germline V gene lookup returns CDR1 SGHVS and CDR2 FQNEAQ. The V gene lost 5 bases and the J gene lost 1 base, with 8 bases spanning the gap. The CDR3 totals 13 residues. The CDR3 sequence is CASSLDKNTEAFF. The DNA for the CDR3 is TGTGCCAGCAGCCTGGACAAGAACACTGAAGCTTTCTTT.

Written as DNA, the CDR3 is TGTGCCAGCAGCACCCCCGGGACAGGAAAGCATGGCTACACCTTC. Translated: CASSTPGTGKHGYTF. V and J are TRBV7-8 and TRBJ1-2; 8 nucleotides agree with TRBD1. With 5 bases clipped from V and 6 bases from J, the junction kept 11 bases outside the gene matches. In germline, CDR1 is SGHVS, CDR2 FQNEAQ. CDR3 length equals 15 residues.

V usage is TRBV6-1 and J usage is TRBJ2-1; TRBD1 agrees at 8 bases. V was pared by 2 bases and J by 2 bases, with 5 bases of the junction left unmatched. The length of the CDR3 is 16 residues. Germline CDR1 is MNHNS and CDR2 is SASEGT. The CDR3 spells CASSETAGGPYNEQFF. CDR3 DNA sequence: TGTGCCAGCAGTGAAACCGCAGGGGGCCCCTACAATGAGCAGTTCTTC.

The chain uses TRBV6-5 and TRBJ1-6; 7 bases match TRBD1. CDR1 and CDR2 (germline): MNHEY, SVGAGI. V trimming: 6 bases; J trimming: 7 bases; junction bases outside the gene matches: 6. The CDR3 length is 14 residues. CDR3 in DNA: TGTGCCAGCAGCGACCAGGGGGGCAATTCACCCCTCCACTTT. Residues: CASSDQGGNSPLHF.

CDR3 in DNA: TGTGCCAGCAGCTTTTACCGGACAGGCCAAGAGACCCAGTACTTC. Protein product: CASSFYRTGQETQYF. The chain combines TRBV3-1 (or the pseudogene TRBV3-2) with TRBJ2-5; 7 nucleotides line up with TRBD1. J was trimmed by 1 base and V by 5 bases; bases with no gene match: 7. Looked up from germline, CDR1 is LGHDT and CDR2 is YNNKEL (reference sequence). This CDR3 region has 15 residues.

This chain uses TRBV5-1 with TRBJ2-3, with D perhaps being TRBD1 or TRBD2 (6 bases each). V was cut by 5 bases and J by 3 bases, with 19 bases left in between. The CDR3 covers 16 residues. Germline lookup yields CDR1 SGHRS and CDR2 YFSETQ. This CDR3 reads CASSVRGLGGTDTQYF. The CDR3 nucleotides are TGCGCCAGCAGTGTCAGGGGATTGGGAGGAACAGATACGCAGTATTTT.

The CDR3 loop is CAWSSREKLFF. The CDR3 nucleotides are TGTGCCTGGAGTTCCCGAGAAAAACTGTTTTTT. The V gene is TRBV30, the J gene TRBJ1-4; D gene uncertain. The CDR3 runs to 11 residues. V lost 2 bases to trimming and J lost 8 bases, with 6 bases between them. Looked up from germline, CDR1 is GTSNPN and CDR2 is SVGIG (reference sequence).

In DNA form, the CDR3 reads TGTGCCAGCAGCTTTTTAAGGCCAGGCTGGGGGACAGATACGCAGTATTTT. Translation: CASSFLRPGWGTDTQYF. The chain combines TRBV5-6 with TRBJ2-3, with D perhaps given as TRBD1 or TRBD2 (5 bases each). With 2 bases removed from V and 3 bases from J, the gap between germline ends came to 19 bases. Germline V gene data show CDR1 as SGHDT and CDR2 as YYEEEE. CDR3 length: 17 residues.

The V and J genes are TRBV5-6 and TRBJ2-7; maybe TRBD1 (6 bases). Germline V gives CDR1 SGHDT, CDR2 YYEEEE. The CDR3 covers 17 residues. Trimming cost V 0 bases and J 0 bases, with 16 bases left between them. The CDR3, as DNA: TGTGCCAGCAGCTTGGTACCGGGACAAGAGTTCTCCTACGAGCAGTACGTC. Residues: CASSLVPGQEFSYEQYV.

This clone was picked up a small number of times. In DNA, the CDR3 is TGTGCCAGCAGCTTACAGGGGCGAAATGAAAAACTGTTTTTT. This encodes CASSLQGRNEKLFF. The V gene is TRBV7-8, the J gene TRBJ1-4, with D possibly matching TRBD1 (6 bases). Trimming shortened V by 2 bases and J by 5 bases, and 9 bases separated the two germline ends. The germline CDR1 and CDR2 sequences are SGHVS and FQNEAQ. This CDR3 region has 14 residues.

The sample holds one count of this clone. The rearrangement joins TRBV3-1 (or the pseudogene TRBV3-2) to TRBJ2-3; D is possibly TRBD2 (6 bases). Trimming left V 4 bases short and J 0 bases short, with 11 bases between. The CDR3 length is 15 residues. Germline loops: CDR1 LGHDT, CDR2 YNNKEL (reference sequence). Here the CDR3 reads CASSPREASTDTQYF. As DNA, the CDR3 is TGTGCCAGCAGCCCCAGGGAGGCTAGCACAGATACGCAGTATTTT.

This sequence joins TRBV19 and TRBJ2-5, with a possible D match to TRBD2 (6 bases). CDR3 size: 16 residues. Germline CDR1 reads LNHDA; CDR2 reads SQIVND (reference sequence). V lost 3 bases and J lost 4, with 18 bases in between. CDR3 in amino acids: CASSIGSSGVAETQYF. The CDR3 nucleotides read TGTGCCAGTAGTATCGGCTCTTCGGGGGTGGCAGAGACCCAGTACTTC. The full variable domain, its missing parts supplied by reference TRBV19 and TRBJ2-5, is DGGITQSPKYLFRKEGQNVTLSCEQNLNHDAMYWYRQDPGQGLRLIYYSQIVNDFQKGDIAEGYSVSREKKESFPLTVTSAQKNPTAFYLCASSIGSSGVAETQYFGPGTRLLVL.

This clone was counted between two and nine times. The chain is built from TRBV7-3 and TRBJ2-5; TRBD1 matches at 7 bases. J gave up 4 bases and V 6 bases, and 11 bases lay outside the gene matches. Germline CDR1 SGHTA, CDR2 FQGTGA. The CDR3 loop spans 15 amino acids. In nucleotides, the CDR3 is TGTGCCAGCAGTATAAGACCGGGACAGACAGAGACCCAGTACTTC. Residues: CASSIRPGQTETQYF.

This chain joins TRBV10-2 and TRBJ1-1; D remains ambiguous. Trimming stripped 3 bases from V and 2 bases from J, with 13 bases between. The length of the CDR3 is 15 residues. Germline V gene lookup returns CDR1 WSHSY and CDR2 SAAADI. The CDR3 spells CASSDDGTINTEAFF. In DNA form, the CDR3 reads TGCGCCAGCAGTGACGACGGAACGATTAACACTGAAGCTTTCTTT.

The CDR3 region is CASSVSSARQETQYF. CDR3 bases: TGTGCCAGCAGCGTTTCTAGCGCCCGCCAAGAGACCCAGTACTTC. The chain recombines TRBV9 with TRBJ2-5, with a tentative D call TRBD2 (6 bases). In germline, CDR1 is SGDLS, CDR2 YYNGEE. This CDR3 contains 15 residues. Trimming took off 2 bases at V and 1 base at J, with 12 bases between the two ends.

J is TRBJ1-4 and V is TRBV7-6, with a tentative D call TRBD1 (6 bases). Germline CDR1 SGHVS, CDR2 FNYEAQ. This CDR3 is 14 amino acids long. Trimming stripped 5 bases from V and 1 base from J, with 8 bases between. CDR3 in amino acids: CASSTGRTNEKLFF. DNA of the CDR3: TGTGCCAGCAGCACAGGGCGAACTAATGAAAAACTGTTTTTT.

The chain employs TRBV30 and TRBJ1-6, with 7 bases matching TRBD1. CDR3 length: 13 amino acids. Germline loops: CDR1 GTSNPN, CDR2 SVGIG (reference sequence). In nucleotides, the CDR3 is TGTGCGAGTACCGGGACAGTTGATTCACCCCTCCACTTT. This sequence encodes CASTGTVDSPLHF.